Presented here are 28 T cell receptor beta chains from one specimen sequenced in a study of PD-1 blockade in classical Hodgkin lymphoma. Time point described: cycle 4 day 1 (C4D1), after less than 7 weeks of nivolumab. Each patient relapsed following autologous stem cell transplantation, and prior brentuximab vedotin exposure differed. Assay used: immunoSEQ multiplex PCR; TCRdb lists only in-frame clones, some missing. The sample carries fewer than 55,000 clones, around 80% recorded once. Material: peripheral blood mononuclear cells (PBMCs), obtained before the fourth cycle of nivolumab. The receptors stem from a human donor with classical Hodgkin lymphoma.

This chain uses TRBV5-1 with TRBJ1-1; perhaps TRBD1 as D (6 bases). The CDR3 spans 15 residues. The germline CDR1 and CDR2 sequences are SGHRS and YFSETQ. V was trimmed by 4 bases and J by 2 bases, leaving 15 bases between them. CDR3 DNA: TGCGCCAGCAGCCCGGGACACGGAATTAACACTGAAGCTTTCTTT. This gives the protein CASSPGHGINTEAFF.

The chain links TRBV5-5 to TRBJ1-5; 9 bases match TRBD1. Trimming at V came to 3 bases and at J to 0 bases, leaving 4 bases not matched to a gene. Per the germline V gene, CDR1 is SGHKS and CDR2 is YYEKEE (reference sequence). The CDR3 is made up of 16 amino acids. The CDR3: CASSWGTGLSNQPQHF. The CDR3 DNA reads as TGTGCCAGCAGCTGGGGGACAGGGCTTAGCAATCAGCCCCAGCATTTT.

V gene TRBV10-3 combines with J gene TRBJ1-5; D perhaps matches TRBD1 (6 bases). V was pared by 6 bases and J by 5 bases, with 11 bases between. The V gene's germline CDR1 is ENHRY and CDR2 SYGVKD. The CDR3 is made up of 13 amino acids. CDR3 nucleotides: TGTGCCATCAGCAGGGAGGGGGATCAGCCCCAGCATTTT. Translated, it gives CAISREGDQPQHF.

J is TRBJ2-3 and V is TRBV7-2; 9 positions agree with TRBD1. The ends lost 5 bases at V and 0 bases at J; junction bases unmatched: 12. Germline V CDR1 and CDR2: SGHTA, FQGNSA. The CDR3 sequence is 18 residues long. CDR3 region: CASSVTAPGTGSTDTQYF. The CDR3 coding sequence is TGTGCCAGCAGCGTAACCGCCCCCGGGACAGGGAGCACAGATACGCAGTATTTT. The variable domain in full, with the rest retrieved from reference TRBV7-2 and TRBJ2-3, is GAGVSQSPSNKVTEKGKDVELRCDPISGHTALYWYRQSLGQGLEFLIYFQGNSAPDKSGLPSDRFSAERTGGSVSTLTIQRTQQEDSAVYLCASSVTAPGTGSTDTQYFGPGTRLTVL.

Comment on this clone: The junction differs from germline at one of its ends, possibly a read error. The chain employs TRBV7-9 and TRBJ1-1, with 7 bases lining up with TRBD1. Germline V lookup: CDR1 SEHNR, CDR2 FQNEAQ (reference sequence). The CDR3 runs 15 residues. The CDR3 spells CASSVAGQMNTEAFF. DNA of the CDR3: TGTGCCAGCAGCGTAGCGGGACAGATGAACACTGAAGCTTTCTTT.

The genes are TRBV4-2 and TRBJ2-7; D gene uncertain. CDR1 and CDR2 (germline): LGHNA, YNFKEQ. The CDR3 loop spans 15 amino acids. The V gene lost 1 base and the J gene lost 2 bases, with 12 bases spanning the gap. The CDR3: CASSQGSVGPYEQYF. CDR3 nucleotide sequence: TGTGCCAGCAGCCAAGGCAGTGTCGGTCCCTACGAGCAGTACTTC.

This clone occurred a few times. The rearrangement links TRBV2 to TRBJ1-3; possible D gene TRBD1, 5 bases. V shed 3 bases and J shed 3 bases, with 12 bases lying between them. The CDR3 has 15 residues. Germline assignment: CDR1 SNHLY and CDR2 FYNNEI. The CDR3 here is CASSELWGVGNTIYF. The CDR3 DNA reads as TGTGCCAGCAGTGAGCTTTGGGGGGTTGGAAACACCATATATTTT.

V is TRBV6-5 and J is TRBJ1-6; tentatively, D is TRBD1 (6 bases). V dropped 7 bases and J dropped 9 bases, with 16 bases sitting between them. Germline V gene data show CDR1 as MNHEY and CDR2 as SVGAGI. The CDR3 runs 14 residues. The CDR3 nucleotides are TGTGCCAGCAAGGGTACGGGGGCACCTTCACCCCTCCACTTT. This gives the protein CASKGTGAPSPLHF.

This clone appeared a single time. The rearrangement links TRBV30 to TRBJ1-2; perhaps TRBD1 as D (5 bases). V lost 1 base and J 7 bases, leaving 7 bases between the germline ends. The CDR3 covers 11 residues. The germline CDR1 and CDR2 sequences are GTSNPN and SVGIG (reference sequence). The CDR3 region is CAWSDGGGYTF. The CDR3 nucleotides read TGTGCCTGGAGTGACGGGGGTGGCTACACCTTC.

The chain has TRBV7-2 and TRBJ2-3, with 9 bases lining up with TRBD2. The CDR3 runs to 15 residues. The germline CDR1 and CDR2 sequences are SGHTA and FQGNSA. The V and J ends lost 6 bases and 3 bases, in that order; junction bases with no gene match: 7. CDR3 sequence reads: CASRAGGRETDTQYF. Written as DNA, the CDR3 is TGTGCCAGCAGGGCGGGGGGGCGAGAGACAGATACGCAGTATTTT.

The chain joins TRBV10-3 to TRBJ1-2; 10 bases are a match to TRBD1. Trimming removed 8 bases from V and 3 bases from J; junction bases left unmatched: 6. The length of the CDR3 is 14 residues. Looked up from germline, CDR1 is ENHRY and CDR2 is SYGVKD. CDR3 protein: CAISPGTGDYGYTF. CDR3 sequence (DNA): TGTGCCATCTCCCCGGGGACAGGGGACTATGGCTACACCTTC.

The count of this clone is one. The chain links TRBV21-1 to TRBJ1-2. TRBV21-1 is described as a pseudogene. The CDR3 is 17 amino acids. CDR3 in DNA: TGTGCCAGCAGCAAACCGGGTCAACCAGGGAGGATCTATGGCTACACCTTC. Protein product: CASSKPGQPGRIYGYTF.

V and J are TRBV27 and TRBJ2-5; no firm D call. The CDR3 extends over 16 amino acids. Germline V gene data show CDR1 as MNHEY and CDR2 as SMNVEV (reference sequence). V dropped 5 bases and J dropped 2 bases, with 18 bases sitting between them. This CDR3 is CASSPLTGDLQETQYF. The CDR3 region has the DNA TGTGCCAGCAGTCCATTGACCGGAGACCTTCAAGAGACCCAGTACTTC.

The chain recombines TRBV7-9 with TRBJ1-1, with D perhaps TRBD1 (6 bases). This CDR3 comprises 16 residues. In germline, CDR1 is SEHNR, CDR2 FQNEAQ (reference sequence). V was pared by 6 bases and J by 0 bases, with 17 bases between. CDR3 DNA sequence: TGTGCCAGCAGTCCCAGGGGCCTTGAGATGAACACTGAAGCTTTCTTT. Encoded protein: CASSPRGLEMNTEAFF.

This chain's CDR3 is CASRPTGEAYGYTF. The CDR3 coding sequence is TGTGCCAGCAGGCCGACAGGGGAAGCCTATGGCTACACCTTC. The rearrangement links TRBV6-5 to TRBJ1-2; TRBD1 agrees at 8 bases. The ends lost 6 bases at V and 4 bases at J; junction bases unmatched: 7. The length of the CDR3 is 14 residues. Germline lookup yields CDR1 MNHEY and CDR2 SVGAGI.

V usage is TRBV6-6 and J usage is TRBJ1-1; D may be TRBD1 (5 bases). Trimming took 5 bases from V and 10 from J, leaving 17 bases between them. The CDR3 is made up of 13 amino acids. The germline V gene encodes CDR1 MNHNY and CDR2 SVGAGI (reference sequence). Here the CDR3 DNA reads TGTGCCAGCAGTACACCTGAGGCCGGGGGAGCTTTCTTT. Protein: CASSTPEAGGAFF.

The CDR3 loop is CASSLEKGLGETQYF. As DNA, the CDR3 is TGTGCCAGCAGCCTAGAGAAGGGGCTAGGGGAGACCCAGTACTTC. The rearrangement links TRBV9 to TRBJ2-5; D might be TRBD1 (5 bases). CDR3 length: 15 amino acids. V lost 4 bases to trimming and J lost 5 bases, with 18 bases between them. Looked up from germline, CDR1 is SGDLS and CDR2 is YYNGEE.

The chain joins TRBV7-9 to TRBJ1-2; D ambiguous. Germline V CDR1 and CDR2: SEHNR, FQNEAQ (reference sequence). The V end was cut by 1 base, the J end by 0 bases, with 9 bases between. The CDR3 runs 15 residues. The CDR3 spells CASSLDYGANYGYTF. The CDR3 nucleotides read TGTGCCAGCAGCTTAGATTACGGAGCTAACTATGGCTACACCTTC.

The V gene is TRBV5-5, the J gene TRBJ2-5; TRBD1 is a possible D gene (5 bases). This CDR3 is built from 13 residues. V gave up 2 bases and J gave up 3 bases, with 8 bases separating them. The V gene's germline CDR1 is SGHKS and CDR2 YYEKEE (reference sequence). CDR3 coding DNA: TGTGCCAGCAGCTTCCAAGGGGAAGAGACCCAGTACTTC. The encoded protein is CASSFQGEETQYF.

This sequence joins TRBV28 and TRBJ1-1; no reliable D call. V lost 6 bases and J lost 0, with 14 bases in between. The CDR3 spans 15 residues. Germline V gives CDR1 MDHEN, CDR2 SYDVKM. The CDR3 region is CASSSPGAVNTEAFF. CDR3 DNA sequence: TGTGCCAGCAGCTCCCCCGGCGCGGTGAACACTGAAGCTTTCTTT.

This chain uses TRBV28 with TRBJ2-6; no definite D call. CDR3 length equals 14 residues. Trimming took 5 bases from V and 0 from J, leaving 5 bases between them. Germline CDR1 and CDR2: MDHEN and SYDVKM. Here the CDR3 DNA reads TGTGCCAGCAGTCGGTTCTCTGGGGCCAACGTCCTGACTTTC. The encoded protein is CASSRFSGANVLTF.

This clone was observed a handful of times. V gene TRBV7-2 combines with J gene TRBJ1-1, with TRBD1 matching over 8 bases. Germline-derived CDR1 and CDR2 are SGHTA and FQGNSA. This CDR3 region has 15 residues. With V trimmed by 4 bases and J by 7 bases, 11 bases remained unmatched. The CDR3 nucleotides read TGTGCCAGCAGCTGGCGGGACAGGATTGGGGGTGAAGCTTTCTTT. This gives the protein CASSWRDRIGGEAFF.

The gene calls are TRBV30 and TRBJ2-7; the D gene is possibly TRBD2 (5 bases). Germline V gene sequence: CDR1 GTSNPN, CDR2 SVGIG (reference sequence). The CDR3 sequence is 14 residues long. V was cut by 7 bases and J by 2 bases, with 18 bases left in between. CDR3 DNA: TGTGCCTTCATTCCCGGGGAAGGAACCTACGAGCAGTACTTC. Translated: CAFIPGEGTYEQYF. Full variable domain (missing parts from reference TRBV30 and TRBJ2-7): SQTIHQWPATLVQPVGSPLSLECTVEGTSNPNLYWYRQAAGRGLQLLFYSVGIGQISSEVPQNLSASRPQDRQFILSSKKLLLSDSGFYLCAFIPGEGTYEQYFGPGTRLTVT.

Notes on this clone: The junction differs from germline at one of its ends, possibly a read error. The chain couples TRBV7-7 to TRBJ2-1; no clear D. The germline CDR1 and CDR2 sequences are SSHAT and FNYEAQ (reference sequence). The CDR3 loop spans 13 amino acids. The CDR3 region is CASSSDRRDEQFF. The CDR3 nucleotides read TGTGCTAGCAGCTCCGACCGTCGGGATGAGCAGTTCTTC.

The chain employs TRBV19 and TRBJ1-1, with D unclear. V was cut by 4 bases and J by 9 bases, with 15 bases left in between. The CDR3 sequence is 13 residues long. The germline V gene has CDR1 LNHDA and CDR2 SQIVND (reference sequence). CDR3 in amino acids: CASSNGYLLKAFF. The CDR3 DNA reads TGTGCCAGTAGTAACGGGTACCTCCTAAAAGCTTTCTTT.

The V gene is TRBV7-2, the J gene TRBJ2-3; 7 bases fit TRBD2. Germline CDR1 reads SGHTA; CDR2 reads FQGNSA. This CDR3 spans 15 amino acids. V lost 5 bases to trimming and J lost 0 bases; unmatched junction nucleotides: 5. The CDR3 spells CASSDGGSSTDTQYF. The DNA for the CDR3 is TGTGCCAGCAGCGACGGCGGGAGTAGCACAGATACGCAGTATTTT.

J is TRBJ2-7 and V is TRBV7-9; D is perhaps TRBD1 or TRBD2 (5 bases each). Per the germline V gene, CDR1 is SEHNR and CDR2 is FQNEAQ (reference sequence). The V gene lost 6 bases and the J gene lost 6 bases, with 18 bases spanning the gap. CDR3 length equals 14 residues. The CDR3 sequence is CASSISRGVGEQYF. The CDR3 DNA is TGTGCCAGCAGTATTAGTAGAGGGGTGGGCGAGCAGTACTTC.

The chain links TRBV28 to TRBJ1-5; D might be TRBD1 (5 bases). The CDR3 has 11 residues. Per the germline V gene, CDR1 is MDHEN and CDR2 is SYDVKM. Trimming pared 3 bases from V and 11 bases from J, leaving 8 bases between. CDR3 in amino acids: CASSFRGSQHF. The CDR3 DNA is TGTGCCAGCAGTTTCCGGGGGTCCCAGCATTTT.